The 7 T cell receptor beta chains below all came from one sample that was sequenced in a study of T cell repertoires in cytomegalovirus infection. Antigens of these TCRs are unknown. TCRdb reprocessed the reads via MiXCR and lists one record per CDR3 protein. The profile shows roughly 860,000 distinct CDR3 sequences, approximately 32% of them singletons. The material was cultured CD8+ T cells from PBMCs, obtained from culture after CMV antigen stimulation. All receptors derive from a human donor in good health (CMV status not recorded). Some clones in this sample may be carry-over from other donors' samples.

On this clonotype itself: A much larger clonotype is one base distant, so this may be a read error. The V call is TRBV12-3 or TRBV12-4, the J call TRBJ1-1; D is unclear. Deletions cut 7 bases from V and 6 bases from J, with 12 bases between. This CDR3 is 12 amino acids long. For the CDR3, the DNA is TGTGCCAGCACTTGGGGAAACTCTGAAGCTTTCTTT. This translates into CASTWGNSEAFF.

V is TRBV7-6 and J is TRBJ2-2, with no clear D. Germline-derived CDR1 and CDR2 are SGHVS and FNYEAQ. Trimming shortened V by 8 bases and J by 7 bases, and 11 bases separated the two germline ends. The CDR3 length is 12 residues. In DNA form, the CDR3 reads TGTGCCAGCCCCCCCGACGGCGGGGAGCTGTTTTTT. Protein: CASPPDGGELFF.

This clonotype was counted only a few times. The rearrangement links TRBV6-1 to TRBJ2-3; D call uncertain. V dropped 10 bases and J dropped 0 bases, with 14 bases sitting between them. This CDR3 region has 14 residues. Germline V gene sequence: CDR1 MNHNS, CDR2 SASEGT. CDR3 sequence (DNA): TGTGCCACCCCGGACCCATTAAGCACAGATACGCAGTATTTT. As protein: CATPDPLSTDTQYF.

This clonotype was detected only a few times. This chain connects TRBV19 to TRBJ2-1; 9 bases map to TRBD2. The CDR3 loop spans 16 amino acids. Germline-derived CDR1 and CDR2 are LNHDA and SQIVND (reference sequence). J gave up 3 bases and V 1 base, and 4 bases lay outside the gene matches. The CDR3 loop reads CASSIGQAGGYNEQFF. The DNA of the CDR3 is TGTGCCAGTAGTATAGGTCAAGCGGGGGGCTACAATGAGCAGTTCTTC. Filled out from reference TRBV19 and TRBJ2-1, the complete variable domain reads DGGITQSPKYLFRKEGQNVTLSCEQNLNHDAMYWYRQDPGQGLRLIYYSQIVNDFQKGDIAEGYSVSREKKESFPLTVTSAQKNPTAFYLCASSIGQAGGYNEQFFGPGTRLTVL.

This clonotype was observed a single time. This rearrangement joins TRBV19 to TRBJ2-7; D is uncertain. Germline V gene lookup returns CDR1 LNHDA and CDR2 SQIVND (reference sequence). The CDR3 spans 14 residues. The V gene lost 6 bases and the J gene lost 0 bases, with 12 bases spanning the gap. Here the CDR3 DNA reads TGTGCCAGTAGCGGATTAGCAACCTCCTACGAGCAGTACTTC. Protein sequence: CASSGLATSYEQYF.

To note about this clonotype: The CDR3 ends on some other residue instead of the conserved phenylalanine or tryptophan, so this is likely a read error. The chain uses TRBV10-3 and TRBJ2-7, with a possible D match to TRBD1 (8 bases). Germline CDR1 ENHRY, CDR2 SYGVKD. This CDR3 spans 18 amino acids. The ends were cut back, 4 bases at V and 2 bases at J, with 24 bases in the middle. CDR3 sequence reads: CAISGGGRQGALPYEQYL. The CDR3 nucleotides read TGTGCCATCAGTGGGGGGGGGAGGCAGGGGGCCTTACCCTACGAGCAGTACTTG.

The gene calls are TRBV15 and TRBJ2-3, with D maybe TRBD2 (7 bases). The CDR3 runs 15 residues. Trimming removed 3 bases from V and 0 bases from J, with 10 bases in between. The germline CDR1 and CDR2 sequences are LNHNV and YYDKDF (reference sequence). The CDR3 nucleotides read TGTGCCACCAGCAGGGGAGGGGGGAGCACAGATACGCAGTATTTT. Its translation: CATSRGGGSTDTQYF.